These 16 T cell receptor beta chains share one sample of origin, sequenced in a study of blood T cell repertoires in COVID-19. TCRdb's copy holds only in-frame clones and misses some; the assay was immunoSEQ multiplex PCR. Of hundreds of thousands of clones listed, approximately 88% are singletons. Sequenced: peripheral blood. Every receptor here comes from a woman aged 50 to 60 with active or convalescent COVID-19.

The chain's CDR3 is CASSLQGGTQPQHF. Here the CDR3 DNA reads TGTGCCAGCAGCCTACAAGGGGGTACTCAGCCCCAGCATTTT. V is TRBV3-1 (or the pseudogene TRBV3-2) and J is TRBJ1-5; a possible D gene is TRBD1 (6 bases). CDR1 LGHDT and CDR2 YNNKEL come from the germline V gene (reference sequence). This CDR3 contains 14 residues. The germline V and J ends were trimmed by 4 bases and 6 bases, with 13 bases remaining between them.

For this clone: Different DNA sequences within this sample yield the same CDR3. The rearrangement joins TRBV18 to TRBJ2-7; the D gene is possibly TRBD1 (5 bases). The CDR3 is made up of 13 amino acids. Per germline, CDR1 KGHSH and CDR2 LQKENI. V was trimmed by 3 bases and J by 3 bases, leaving 9 bases between them. CDR3 sequence: CASSPRQGYEQYF. Written as DNA, the CDR3 is TGTGCCAGCTCACCCAGGCAGGGCTACGAGCAGTACTTC.

The V and J genes are TRBV5-1 and TRBJ2-7; D is uncertain. V lost 3 bases to trimming and J lost 0 bases, with 7 bases between them. Germline V gene lookup returns CDR1 SGHRS and CDR2 YFSETQ. The length of the CDR3 is 13 residues. The CDR3 DNA sequence: TGCGCCAGCAGCTCTAGGAGCTCCTACGAGCAGTACTTC. It codes for CASSSRSSYEQYF.

V is TRBV27 and J is TRBJ1-2; 7 bases map to TRBD1. Germline V CDR1 and CDR2: MNHEY, SMNVEV (reference sequence). There are 15 residues in the CDR3. V shed 0 bases, J shed 6 bases, and the junction held 7 bases outside the gene matches. The CDR3 nucleotides are TGTGCCAGCAGTTTATCCCCGACAGGGTATGATGGCTACACCTTC. It encodes CASSLSPTGYDGYTF.

In this sample, this clone turned up once. This sample also contains other DNA sequences that code for the same CDR3. V and J are TRBV18 and TRBJ1-1; D is perhaps TRBD1 (6 bases). Looked up from germline, CDR1 is KGHSH and CDR2 is LQKENI. Trimming shortened V by 3 bases and J by 2 bases, and 7 bases separated the two germline ends. The CDR3 is 13 amino acids. The CDR3 DNA sequence: TGTGCCAGCTCACCGGACAGTAACACTGAAGCTTTCTTT. This encodes CASSPDSNTEAFF.

The rearrangement joins TRBV27 to TRBJ1-6, with D perhaps matching TRBD1 (5 bases). Germline lookup yields CDR1 MNHEY and CDR2 SMNVEV (reference sequence). Trimming stripped 4 bases from V and 2 bases from J, with 18 bases between. The CDR3 is 18 residues long. The CDR3 DNA sequence: TGTGCCAGCAGTTCTCGTGGGCAGGGCGACACCTATAATTCACCCCTCCACTTT. Protein sequence: CASSSRGQGDTYNSPLHF.

This chain joins TRBV6-5 and TRBJ1-6; 7 positions match TRBD1. Germline lookup yields CDR1 MNHEY and CDR2 SVGAGI. V lost 8 bases, J lost 5 bases, and 9 bases stayed unmatched. The CDR3 covers 15 residues. This chain's CDR3 is CASLQNRGHNSPLHF. The DNA for the CDR3 is TGTGCCAGCCTCCAGAATAGGGGGCATAATTCACCCCTCCACTTT.

The chain is built from TRBV6-6 and TRBJ2-7, with a possible D match to TRBD1 (5 bases). The V end was cut by 4 bases, the J end by 2 bases, with 12 bases between. The CDR3 runs to 14 residues. CDR1 and CDR2 from the germline V gene are MNHNY and SVGAGI (reference sequence). The CDR3 DNA is TGTGCCAGCAGTTCTAGGGGCCCCACCTACGAGCAGTACTTC. Its translation: CASSSRGPTYEQYF.

V usage is TRBV6-2 or TRBV6-3 and J usage is TRBJ2-7, with 14 positions matching TRBD2. CDR3 length equals 18 residues. V lost 5 bases to trimming and J lost 1 base; unmatched junction nucleotides: 10. CDR1 is MNHEY, CDR2 SVGEGT, per germline. CDR3 nucleotides: TGTGCCAGCAGTACGACCGGGACTAGCGGGAGTAGGTCCTACGAGCAGTACTTC. Its translation is CASSTTGTSGSRSYEQYF.

In DNA form, the CDR3 reads TGTGCCAGCAGCCCACAGGGGACCAACACCGGGGAGCTGTTTTTT. Translated, it gives CASSPQGTNTGELFF. The V gene is TRBV7-9, the J gene TRBJ2-2, with 7 positions matching TRBD1. Germline trimming cut 5 bases from V and 2 bases from J; bases unmatched to any gene: 5. Per germline, CDR1 SEHNR and CDR2 FQNEAQ (reference sequence). The CDR3 sequence is 15 residues long.

The chain recombines TRBV6-2 or TRBV6-3 with TRBJ2-1, with 12 bases fitting TRBD2. The length of the CDR3 is 15 residues. CDR1 is MNHEY and CDR2 is SVGEGT in the germline V gene. The trim removed 4 bases at V and 10 bases at J, leaving 8 bases unmatched. The chain's CDR3 is CASSSLAGGPWEQFF. In DNA form, the CDR3 reads TGTGCCAGCAGTTCTCTAGCGGGAGGGCCATGGGAGCAGTTCTTC.

This sequence joins TRBV6-5 and TRBJ2-1, with 12 positions matching TRBD2. V shed 5 bases, J shed 5 bases, and the junction held 4 bases outside the gene matches. The CDR3 runs to 15 residues. From germline, CDR1 is MNHEY and CDR2 SVGAGI. In nucleotides, the CDR3 is TGTGCCAGCAGTCGCGGGACTAGCGGGCACAATGAGCAGTTCTTC. This translates into CASSRGTSGHNEQFF.

The rearrangement uses TRBV5-4 and TRBJ1-2; 9 nucleotides align to TRBD1. This CDR3 has 16 amino acids. Per germline, CDR1 SGHNT and CDR2 YYREEE (reference sequence). Trimming cost V 2 bases and J 8 bases; bases outside gene matches: 13. CDR3 sequence: CASSFGVTGGSEGYTF. For the CDR3, the DNA is TGTGCCAGCAGCTTTGGAGTGACAGGGGGGTCTGAAGGCTACACCTTC.

The rearrangement links TRBV9 to TRBJ2-1; no definite D call. V was clipped by 0 bases and J by 6 bases, with 13 bases between them. The CDR3 covers 15 residues. CDR1 and CDR2 (germline): SGDLS, YYNGEE. The CDR3 DNA reads TGTGCCAGCAGCGTAGCCGACTCTCGAGGCAATGAGCAGTTCTTC. Translated: CASSVADSRGNEQFF.

The chain joins TRBV2 to TRBJ1-1; D not resolved. From germline, CDR1 is SNHLY and CDR2 FYNNEI. The CDR3 covers 13 residues. Trimming took 5 bases from V and 0 from J, leaving 7 bases between them. CDR3 nucleotides: TGTGCCAGCAGTTCCCTAGTGAACACTGAAGCTTTCTTT. Translated: CASSSLVNTEAFF.

The rearrangement uses TRBV10-3 and TRBJ2-3, with 11 bases aligning to TRBD2. Trimming at V came to 6 bases and at J to 3 bases, leaving 8 bases not matched to a gene. Germline V gene data show CDR1 as ENHRY and CDR2 as SYGVKD. This CDR3 contains 16 residues. The CDR3 coding sequence is TGTGCCATCAGCGGCGTGGCTAGCGGGAGGACAGATACGCAGTATTTT. This sequence encodes CAISGVASGRTDTQYF.